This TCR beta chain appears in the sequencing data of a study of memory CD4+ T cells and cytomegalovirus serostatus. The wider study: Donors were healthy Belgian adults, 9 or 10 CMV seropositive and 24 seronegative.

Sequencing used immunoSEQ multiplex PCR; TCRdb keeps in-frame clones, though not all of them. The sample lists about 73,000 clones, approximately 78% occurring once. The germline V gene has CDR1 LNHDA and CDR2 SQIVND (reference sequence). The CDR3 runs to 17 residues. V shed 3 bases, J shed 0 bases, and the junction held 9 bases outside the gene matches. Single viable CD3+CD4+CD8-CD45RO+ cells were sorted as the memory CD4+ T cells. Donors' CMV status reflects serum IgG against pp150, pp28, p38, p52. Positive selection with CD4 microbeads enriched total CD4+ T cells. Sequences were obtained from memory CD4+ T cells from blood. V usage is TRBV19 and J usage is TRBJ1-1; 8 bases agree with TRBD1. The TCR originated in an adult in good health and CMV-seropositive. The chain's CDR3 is CASSIRRTGPMNTEAFF. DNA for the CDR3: TGTGCCAGTAGTATCAGGAGGACAGGGCCCATGAACACTGAAGCTTTCTTT. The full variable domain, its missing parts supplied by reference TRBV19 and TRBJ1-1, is DGGITQSPKYLFRKEGQNVTLSCEQNLNHDAMYWYRQDPGQGLRLIYYSQIVNDFQKGDIAEGYSVSREKKESFPLTVTSAQKNPTAFYLCASSIRRTGPMNTEAFFGQGTRLTVV.